This entry lists 7 T cell receptor beta chains sequenced from one sample in a study of beta chain features in type 1 diabetes. Sequenced material consisted of expressed TCRB transcripts (all of the isolated RNA was reverse transcribed). Only in-frame clones appear in the TCRdb table, and some are missing; sequencing was by immunoSEQ multiplex PCR. The table has a few hundred thousand clones, around 13% seen once. Broader study findings: The study found moderately but significantly shorter TCRB CDR3s in all four CD4+ subsets of Type 1 diabetes patients.

The antigens of these receptors remain unknown. The sample consisted of naive CD4+ T cells from blood. These receptors came from a man under 40 with type 1 diabetes.

This clone came up a few times. CDR3 amino acids: CASRDTTNYGYTF. Written as DNA, the CDR3 is TGTGCCTCCCGGGACACCACTAACTATGGCTACACCTTC. The rearrangement uses TRBV5-4 and TRBJ1-2, with D possibly TRBD1 on 6 matching bases. Germline CDR1 is SGHNT and CDR2 is YYREEE (reference sequence). V was clipped by 10 bases and J by 0 bases, with 13 bases between them. This CDR3 region has 13 residues.

The V gene is TRBV4-1, the J gene TRBJ1-2; TRBD1 matches at 10 bases. CDR3 length: 15 residues. Trimming at V came to 1 base and at J to 8 bases, leaving 7 bases not matched to a gene. Per the germline V gene, CDR1 is MGHRA and CDR2 is YSYEKL. In DNA, the CDR3 is TGCGCCAGCAGCCAAGGACAGGGGGCTGAAGGAGGCTACACCTTC. Residues: CASSQGQGAEGGYTF.

This clone occurred a few times. The J gene is TRBJ2-3, the V gene TRBV9; D not resolved. Trimming removed 1 base at V and 5 bases at J, with 8 bases between. This CDR3 region has 13 residues. The germline CDR1 and CDR2 sequences are SGDLS and YYNGEE. CDR3 protein: CASSVPGRDTQYF. The CDR3 DNA is TGTGCCAGCAGCGTACCAGGTCGAGATACGCAGTATTTT.

This CDR3 reads CASSLSDGRINYGYTF. CDR3 DNA sequence: TGCGCCAGCAGCTTGTCAGATGGGAGGATTAACTATGGCTACACCTTC. The V gene is TRBV5-1, the J gene TRBJ1-2; D is ambiguous. Germline CDR1 reads SGHRS; CDR2 reads YFSETQ. This CDR3 spans 16 amino acids. The V gene lost 1 base and the J gene lost 1 base, with 14 bases spanning the gap.

This clone has just a few counts. The chain is built from TRBV5-1 and TRBJ2-7; 10 nucleotides line up with TRBD2. CDR1 and CDR2 (germline): SGHRS, YFSETQ. Trimming cost V 1 base and J 2 bases; bases outside gene matches: 6. The CDR3 is made up of 16 amino acids. The CDR3 protein is CASSLKGLAGAYEQYF. The DNA of the CDR3 is TGCGCCAGCAGCTTGAAAGGTCTAGCGGGGGCCTACGAGCAGTACTTC.

This chain connects TRBV9 to TRBJ2-3, with D tentatively TRBD2 (6 bases). Trimming removed 0 bases at V and 4 bases at J, with 12 bases between. CDR1 is SGDLS, CDR2 YYNGEE, per germline. The CDR3 contains 15 residues. This chain's CDR3 is CASSVAGGTADTQYF. Here the CDR3 DNA reads TGTGCCAGCAGCGTAGCTGGCGGGACGGCAGATACGCAGTATTTT.

This chain connects TRBV18 to TRBJ2-6; 7 bases map to TRBD1. The J segment lost 0 bases and the V segment lost 7 bases, leaving 6 bases of the junction unmatched. Germline loops: CDR1 KGHSH, CDR2 LQKENI. This CDR3 has 16 amino acids. Here the CDR3 DNA reads TGTGCCAGCTATAGGGGACAGAGCTCTGGGGCCAACGTCCTGACTTTC. This gives the protein CASYRGQSSGANVLTF. Full variable domain (missing parts from reference TRBV18 and TRBJ2-6): NAGVMQNPRHLVRRRGQEARLRCSPMKGHSHVYWYRQLPEEGLKFMVYLQKENIIDESGMPKERFSAEFPKEGPSILRIQQVVRGDSAAYFCASYRGQSSGANVLTFGAGSRLTVL.